The entry below gives a single T cell receptor beta chain sequence along with its context. Its antigen is not known. The CDR3 extends over 14 amino acids. V gave up 1 base and J gave up 6 bases; unmatched junction bases: 7. Germline V gene data show CDR1 as DFQATT and CDR2 as SNEGSKA (reference sequence). These data originate in a study of T-cell memory formation after mild COVID-19. Constant-segment-primed 5'RACE gave TCR alpha and TCR beta cDNA libraries with sample barcodes and UMIs. TCRdb reprocessed the 5' RACE reads via MiXCR and lists one record per CDR3 protein. Seen here are roughly 450,000 distinct CDR3 sequences, 15% to 20% observed once, and the top ten hold under 25%. Findings and caveats of the study: Some clones that responded turned up in pre-infection memory, which suggests that cross-reactive memory joined in. CD4+ bias marked clones expanding day 15 to 37, unlike balanced contracting clones. Whether day 37 second-wave clones are SARS-CoV-2-specific was not confirmed.

The chain combines TRBV20-1 with TRBJ2-7; 9 bases agree with TRBD2. Sequences were obtained from PBMCs or a T cell subset sorted from them (not recorded which). The clonotype originates from a man between 18 and 35 years old who had mild COVID-19 (a few samples of this study predate the infection). Cell type and time point are not known. DNA of the CDR3: TGCAGTGCTAGAGGGACTCAGACTAGCGGCGAGCAGTACTTC. Translated, it gives CSARGTQTSGEQYF.